Shown below are 17 T cell receptor beta chains from a single sample sequenced in a study of cytomegalovirus exposure and HLA in healthy donors. The PCR was carried out with 60 Vbeta primers and 13 Jbeta primers. Sequencing was performed with immunoSEQ multiplex PCR; in TCRdb, only in-frame clones are kept and a portion is missing. This table has fewer than 200,000 clones, roughly 80% appearing once. The sequenced material came from PBMCs. The receptors stem from a man aged 35-49 years in good health and CMV-seronegative.

V usage is TRBV28 and J usage is TRBJ2-1; 8 bases line up with TRBD2. V gave up 2 bases and J gave up 0 bases; unmatched junction bases: 3. This CDR3 has 16 residues. The germline V gene encodes CDR1 MDHEN and CDR2 SYDVKM. For the CDR3, the DNA is TGTGCCAGCAGTTTACCTAGCGGGTTCTCCTACAATGAGCAGTTCTTC. This codes for CASSLPSGFSYNEQFF.

The chain links TRBV5-6 to TRBJ2-3; 7 nucleotides align to TRBD1. The CDR3 extends over 17 amino acids. Germline lookup yields CDR1 SGHDT and CDR2 YYEEEE. With 5 bases clipped from V and 6 bases from J, the junction kept 18 bases outside the gene matches. The CDR3 DNA is TGTGCCAGCAGTTTATCGCTGAGGGGGCTGAGGCAGGATACGCAGTATTTT. Its protein is CASSLSLRGLRQDTQYF.

V usage is TRBV5-6 and J usage is TRBJ1-4, with a possible D match to TRBD1 (6 bases). V was trimmed by 4 bases and J by 6 bases, leaving 13 bases between them. The CDR3 is made up of 14 amino acids. Germline V gene sequence: CDR1 SGHDT, CDR2 YYEEEE. Written as DNA, the CDR3 is TGTGCCAGCAGCCTACGGACAGTGGATGAAAAACTGTTTTTT. Encoded protein: CASSLRTVDEKLFF.

A single count supports this clone. The rearrangement joins TRBV28 to TRBJ2-2; 8 positions agree with TRBD2. The CDR3 sequence is 15 residues long. Germline V lookup: CDR1 MDHEN, CDR2 SYDVKM. Losses at the gene ends were 4 bases for V and 3 bases for J; bases not matched to a gene: 4. CDR3 sequence (DNA): TGTGCCAGCAGTTCCGGGGGGGCCGACACCGGGGAGCTGTTTTTT. It encodes CASSSGGADTGELFF. Together with reference TRBV28 and TRBJ2-2, the CDR3 gives the full variable domain: DVKVTQSSRYLVKRTGEKVFLECVQDMDHENMFWYRQDPGLGLRLIYFSYDVKMKEKGDIPEGYSVSREKKERFSLILESASTNQTSMYLCASSSGGADTGELFFGEGSRLTVL.

J is TRBJ2-7 and V is TRBV5-1; tentatively, D is TRBD2 (6 bases). V was pared by 4 bases and J by 4 bases, with 12 bases between. Germline V gives CDR1 SGHRS, CDR2 YFSETQ. CDR3 length equals 13 residues. The CDR3 loop reads CASSPAGSYEQYF. CDR3 nucleotides: TGCGCCAGCAGCCCGGCGGGGTCTTACGAGCAGTACTTC.

This clone was counted a few times. The chain employs TRBV7-9 and TRBJ1-1; weak D call: TRBD1 (6 bases). CDR1 SEHNR and CDR2 FQNEAQ come from the germline V gene (reference sequence). The CDR3 has 14 amino acids. Trimming removed 5 bases at V and 6 bases at J, with 16 bases between. CDR3 in DNA: TGTGCCAGCAGCGAAAGAACAGGGAGCGCTGAAGCTTTCTTT. Encoded protein: CASSERTGSAEAFF.

V and J are TRBV29-1 and TRBJ2-7, with 8 bases fitting TRBD1. CDR1 is SQVTM and CDR2 is ANQGSEA in the germline V gene. CDR3 length equals 16 residues. After removal of 5 bases from V and 4 bases from J, the junction contained 16 bases not matched to a gene. CDR3 region: CSVPSGTGPHPYEQYF. CDR3 sequence (DNA): TGCAGCGTTCCGTCCGGGACAGGCCCCCACCCATACGAGCAGTACTTC.

This clone was found a few times. In DNA form, the CDR3 reads TGTGCTAGTGCCCTCACAGGGTACGGCTACACCTTC. Protein product: CASALTGYGYTF. The chain uses TRBV12-5 and TRBJ1-2; D may be TRBD1 (6 bases). The CDR3 sequence is 12 residues long. Trimming took off 7 bases at V and 8 bases at J, with 14 bases between the two ends. Per the germline V gene, CDR1 is LGHNT and CDR2 is FRNRAP.

The chain links TRBV6-5 to TRBJ1-1; D is perhaps TRBD1 (5 bases). V gave up 6 bases and J gave up 11 bases, with 19 bases separating them. The germline V gene has CDR1 MNHEY and CDR2 SVGAGI. The CDR3 is 13 residues long. DNA for the CDR3: TGTGCCAGCAGCGCGGGGCCTACCCTTGAGGCTTTCTTT. Protein sequence: CASSAGPTLEAFF.

V is TRBV10-3 and J is TRBJ2-7, with a weak D call TRBD1 (6 bases). The V end lost 4 bases, the J end lost 1 base, and 14 bases lay between the germline ends. Germline CDR1 is ENHRY and CDR2 is SYGVKD. This CDR3 is built from 15 residues. DNA of the CDR3: TGTGCCATCAGTGGGAAGAACAGGGAGTCCTACGAGCAGTACTTC. This codes for CAISGKNRESYEQYF.

The V gene is TRBV10-2, the J gene TRBJ1-2; D may be TRBD1 (5 bases). CDR1 and CDR2 from the germline V gene are WSHSY and SAAADI. Trimming took off 2 bases at V and 4 bases at J, with 14 bases between the two ends. This CDR3 comprises 15 residues. The CDR3, as DNA: TGCGCCAGCAGTGAGAATGTGGAGGGGAGCTATGGCTACACCTTC. This sequence encodes CASSENVEGSYGYTF.

V usage is TRBV6-5 and J usage is TRBJ1-6; tentatively, D is TRBD1 (6 bases). In germline, CDR1 is MNHEY, CDR2 SVGAGI. The length of the CDR3 is 14 residues. Between the trimmed V and J ends, which lost 5 bases and 10 bases, there was a span of 15 bases. The CDR3 DNA is TGTGCCAGCAGTCCTGACAGGCTTGCATCACCCCTCCACTTT. The encoded protein is CASSPDRLASPLHF.

The chain couples TRBV6-4 to TRBJ2-6, with 8 nucleotides matching TRBD1. Germline-derived CDR1 and CDR2 are MRHNA and SNTAGT. The CDR3 extends over 17 amino acids. Trimming removed 4 bases from V and 1 base from J; junction bases left unmatched: 6. The CDR3 reads CASSGQGAASGANVLTF. CDR3 nucleotide sequence: TGTGCCAGCAGTGGGCAGGGGGCGGCGTCTGGGGCCAACGTCCTGACTTTC.

This clone was counted once. Additional DNA sequences in this sample encode the identical CDR3. The chain joins TRBV5-3 to TRBJ2-7; perhaps TRBD1 as D (6 bases). TRBV5-3 carries the ORF label, with uncertain function. Trimming removed 2 bases from V and 3 bases from J, with 12 bases in between. The CDR3 has 14 residues. CDR3 sequence reads: CARSFRGRVYEQYF. CDR3 DNA: TGTGCCAGAAGCTTCAGGGGACGAGTCTACGAGCAGTACTTC.

As to this clone: Other DNA variants within this sample encode the same CDR3. This rearrangement joins TRBV7-2 to TRBJ1-5, with TRBD1 as a possible D gene (6 bases). This CDR3 has 14 residues. From germline, CDR1 is SGHTA and CDR2 FQGNSA. V was shortened by 3 bases and J by 2 bases, with 8 bases between the two germline ends. The CDR3 loop is CASSFRQGNQPQHF. CDR3 DNA sequence: TGTGCCAGCAGCTTCCGACAGGGCAATCAGCCCCAGCATTTT. The whole variable domain, filled in from reference TRBV7-2 and TRBJ1-5, reads GAGVSQSPSNKVTEKGKDVELRCDPISGHTALYWYRQSLGQGLEFLIYFQGNSAPDKSGLPSDRFSAERTGGSVSTLTIQRTQQEDSAVYLCASSFRQGNQPQHFGDGTRLSIL.

This clone came up a few times. The rearrangement links TRBV18 to TRBJ1-1; TRBD1 matches at 7 bases. With 2 bases clipped from V and 5 bases from J, the junction kept 2 bases outside the gene matches. CDR1 and CDR2 (germline): KGHSH, LQKENI. There are 13 residues in the CDR3. CDR3 DNA: TGTGCCAGCTCACCAAAGGGACAGACTGAAGCTTTCTTT. This encodes CASSPKGQTEAFF.

The chain couples TRBV18 to TRBJ2-7; no firm D call. CDR3 size: 12 residues. The V end lost 1 base, the J end lost 6 bases, and 7 bases lay between the germline ends. From germline, CDR1 is KGHSH and CDR2 LQKENI. This chain's CDR3 is CASSPRLSEQYF. In DNA, the CDR3 is TGTGCCAGCTCACCACGTCTTAGCGAGCAGTACTTC.